This T cell receptor beta chain derives from a study of early T cells in non-severe SARS-CoV-2 infection. For the study at large: The input, bulk RNA from unsorted whole blood, was sequenced, and chains were unpaired.

As part of library construction, unique molecular identifiers were attached to individual cDNA molecules. TCRdb re-analysed the 5' RACE reads in MiXCR, keeping a single row per CDR3 protein. The data show 50,000 or so distinct CDR3 sequences, with 12% seen just once and about 9.7% held by the top ten. Trimming removed 4 bases from V and 5 bases from J, with 6 bases in between. The germline V gene encodes CDR1 MNHNY and CDR2 SVGAGI (reference sequence). This CDR3 spans 13 amino acids. General study results and limits: Matching results from VDJdb favored anti-spike CD8 responses, leaving private and CD4 specificities undetected.

The table lists this clonotype with many counts. Its antigen is currently unknown. This receptor was taken from an adult who was a healthcare worker with PCR-confirmed SARS-CoV-2 infection or an uninfected control (not recorded which). Sequenced input: whole blood. This chain links TRBV6-6 with TRBJ1-6, with unresolved D. The CDR3 DNA reads as TGTGCCAGCAGTTCGACGGATAATTCACCCCTCCACTTT. Translating it yields CASSSTDNSPLHF.